The T cell receptor beta chain described here comes from a study of post-analysis software for immune sequencing data. Whole-study context: The study covered relapsing-remitting, secondary progressive and progressive-relapsing courses of multiple sclerosis.

As regards this clonotype: Its target is not known.

Incorporated into the TCR beta cDNA libraries were unique molecular identifiers, which served to reduce PCR and sequencing biases. The yield from around 1 to 10 million T cells was about 500,000 cDNA molecules in total. TCRdb used MiXCR to reprocess the PCR reads, holding one entry per CDR3 protein. The sample has hundreds of thousands of distinct CDR3 sequences; roughly 27% are singletons. Study results and caveats: TRBV5-6, TRBV5-1 and TRBV20-1 belonged to a set of roughly 5 TRBV segments that were more frequent in patients than controls. When compared against controls, multiple sclerosis patients showed significantly lower normalized Chao1 diversity.

The CDR3 loop spans 14 amino acids. CDR1 is MNHEY and CDR2 is SVGAGI in the germline V gene. Trimming took off 5 bases at V and 2 bases at J, with 12 bases between the two ends. The receptor's source is a girl between 5 and 17 years old with multiple sclerosis. V usage is TRBV6-5 and J usage is TRBJ1-1; a possible D gene is TRBD1 (6 bases). Sequenced material: blood. CDR3 sequence reads: CASSRDNLNTEAFF. The CDR3 DNA reads TGTGCCAGCAGTCGGGACAACCTTAACACTGAAGCTTTCTTT.